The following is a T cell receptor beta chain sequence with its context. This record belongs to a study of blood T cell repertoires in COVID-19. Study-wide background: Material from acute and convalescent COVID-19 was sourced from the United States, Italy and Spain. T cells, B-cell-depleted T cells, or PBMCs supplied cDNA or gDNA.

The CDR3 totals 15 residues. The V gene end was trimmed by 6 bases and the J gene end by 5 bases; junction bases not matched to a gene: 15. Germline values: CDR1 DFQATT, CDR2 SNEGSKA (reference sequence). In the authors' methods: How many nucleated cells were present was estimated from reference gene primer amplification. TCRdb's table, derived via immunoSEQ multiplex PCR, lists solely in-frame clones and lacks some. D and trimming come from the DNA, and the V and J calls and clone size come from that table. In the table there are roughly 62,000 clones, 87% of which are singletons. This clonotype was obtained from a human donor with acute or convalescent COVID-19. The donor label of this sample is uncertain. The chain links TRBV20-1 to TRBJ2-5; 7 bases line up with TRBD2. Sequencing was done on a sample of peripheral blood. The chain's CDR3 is CSASPGSLGGETQYF. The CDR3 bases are TGCAGTGCGAGTCCTGGGTCTCTGGGAGGGGAGACCCAGTACTTC.